A single sample gave rise to the 17 T cell receptor beta chains below, sequenced in a study of molecular identifiers for immune sequencing clone quantification. In TCRdb, the PCR reads were re-called with MiXCR into one record per CDR3 protein. The table shows about 320,000 distinct CDR3 sequences, with around a fifth occurring only once. The sequencing input was naive CD8+ T cells from blood, with Jurkat cell RNA spiked in. The subset was: FACS-sorted CD8+CD4-CCR7+CD45RA+ naive T cells. These receptors came from a human donor in good health. Some libraries in this study had Jurkat cell RNA spiked in.

The chain has TRBV20-1 and TRBJ2-7; D is possibly TRBD2 (5 bases). The CDR3 is 16 amino acids. V lost 3 bases to trimming and J lost 1 base, with 19 bases between them. Germline CDR1 is DFQATT and CDR2 is SNEGSKA (reference sequence). The CDR3 protein is CSARGIRGPFSYEQYF. CDR3 nucleotide sequence: TGCAGTGCTAGGGGGATCCGGGGTCCTTTTTCCTACGAGCAGTACTTC.

This clonotype was picked up many times. The chain is built from TRBV28 and TRBJ2-7; D is unclear. V lost 3 bases and J lost 2, with 5 bases in between. Germline assignment: CDR1 MDHEN and CDR2 SYDVKM. The CDR3 is 12 amino acids. The CDR3 bases are TGTGCCAGCAGTTTTATACCCTACGAGCAGTACTTC. Translation gives CASSFIPYEQYF.

This clonotype was counted at least ten times. The gene calls are TRBV5-5 and TRBJ2-7; D possibly corresponds to TRBD1 (6 bases). The germline V and J ends were trimmed by 0 bases and 2 bases, with 12 bases remaining between them. The CDR3 covers 15 residues. Germline-derived CDR1 and CDR2 are SGHKS and YYEKEE (reference sequence). The CDR3 coding sequence is TGTGCCAGCAGCTTGGCTCGGGACATACCCTACGAGCAGTACTTC. Protein sequence: CASSLARDIPYEQYF.

This clonotype was counted many times. The chain combines TRBV5-6 with TRBJ2-7, with D unresolved. V gave up 2 bases and J gave up 5 bases, with 14 bases separating them. In germline, CDR1 is SGHDT, CDR2 YYEEEE. The length of the CDR3 is 14 residues. The CDR3 loop is CASSFMGNRDEQYF. The CDR3 DNA reads as TGTGCCAGCAGCTTCATGGGGAACCGGGACGAGCAGTACTTC. The full variable domain, its missing parts supplied by reference TRBV5-6 and TRBJ2-7, is DAGVTQSPTHLIKTRGQQVTLRCSPKSGHDTVSWYQQALGQGPQFIFQYYEEEERQRGNFPDRFSGHQFPNYSSELNVNALLLGDSALYLCASSFMGNRDEQYFGPGTRLTVT.

This clonotype was recorded at least ten times. The CDR3 region is CASSLDARLTYEQYF. Here the CDR3 DNA reads TGTGCCAGCAGCTTAGACGCCAGACTGACCTACGAGCAGTACTTC. J is TRBJ2-7 and V is TRBV7-6; D is uncertain. Germline CDR1 SGHVS, CDR2 FNYEAQ. The CDR3 has 15 amino acids. Trimming took 1 base from V and 2 from J, leaving 12 bases between them.

The chain combines TRBV7-2 with TRBJ2-7; TRBD2 matches 10 bases. The CDR3 loop spans 15 amino acids. The germline CDR1 and CDR2 sequences are SGHTA and FQGNSA. Losses at the gene ends were 4 bases for V and 3 bases for J; bases not matched to a gene: 6. For the CDR3, the DNA is TGTGCCAGCAGCTACAATAGCGGGGGGCACTACGAGCAGTACTTC. Its translation: CASSYNSGGHYEQYF.

This clonotype showed up just a few times. V usage is TRBV10-3 and J usage is TRBJ2-7; D is perhaps TRBD2 (6 bases). Trimming removed 2 bases from V and 4 bases from J, with 9 bases in between. In germline, CDR1 is ENHRY, CDR2 SYGVKD. The CDR3 has 13 amino acids. CDR3 sequence reads: CAISEVAGYEQYF. The CDR3 region has the DNA TGTGCCATCAGTGAGGTTGCGGGATACGAGCAGTACTTC.

Many counts were recorded for this clonotype. The rearrangement uses TRBV12-3 or TRBV12-4 and TRBJ2-7, with D hard to call. The germline V and J ends were trimmed by 3 bases and 4 bases, with 7 bases remaining between them. There are 12 residues in the CDR3. The CDR3 reads CASSLIPYEQYF. In nucleotides, the CDR3 is TGTGCCAGCAGTTTGATACCTTACGAGCAGTACTTC.

As for this clonotype: It may be a read error: a sequence one base away is much more abundant. CDR3 nucleotide sequence: TGCTGTGCACCCGGCGGGCGTCGGTACGAGCAGTACTTC. Protein sequence: CCAPGGRRYEQYF. This chain links TRBV20-1 with TRBJ2-7, with a weak D call TRBD2 (5 bases). The CDR3 has 13 amino acids. Germline V gene lookup returns CDR1 DFQATT and CDR2 SNEGSKA (reference sequence).

As regards this clonotype: One base away lies a much larger clone, so this may be a sequencing read error. This chain connects TRBV7-2 to TRBJ2-3; no clear D. Germline CDR1 SGHTA, CDR2 FQGNSA. This CDR3 has 15 residues. V was cut by 4 bases and J by 2 bases, with 13 bases left in between. The CDR3 region is CASSWSLTVTDTQYF. Here the CDR3 DNA reads TGTGCCAGCAGCTGGAGTCTGACTGTCACAGATACGCAGTATTTT.

This clonotype was seen ten or more times. The chain links TRBV4-1 to TRBJ2-5; D tentatively reads TRBD1 or TRBD2 (6 bases each). Germline V CDR1 and CDR2: MGHRA, YSYEKL. There are 14 residues in the CDR3. Trimming shortened V by 5 bases and J by 5 bases, and 15 bases separated the two germline ends. CDR3 sequence reads: CASSVVGGRETQYF. DNA for the CDR3: TGCGCCAGCAGCGTAGTCGGGGGCAGGGAGACCCAGTACTTC.

This clonotype was seen ten or more times. The chain is built from TRBV2 and TRBJ2-5, with D tentatively TRBD1 (5 bases). The V gene lost 6 bases and the J gene lost 1 base, with 12 bases spanning the gap. CDR3 length: 14 amino acids. CDR1 and CDR2 from the germline V gene are SNHLY and FYNNEI. CDR3 residues: CASRGVFTQETQYF. The CDR3 DNA reads as TGTGCCAGCAGAGGGGTCTTCACCCAAGAGACCCAGTACTTC.

This clonotype appeared many times. The chain employs TRBV4-1 and TRBJ1-1; D may be TRBD1 (6 bases). The V and J ends lost 1 base and 3 bases respectively, with 12 bases between them. Germline CDR1 and CDR2: MGHRA and YSYEKL. The CDR3 spans 15 residues. CDR3 in amino acids: CASSQAQGIDTEAFF. As DNA, the CDR3 is TGCGCCAGCAGCCAAGCGCAGGGGATAGACACTGAAGCTTTCTTT.

This clonotype was detected many times. This chain links TRBV6-2 or TRBV6-3 with TRBJ2-7; D might be TRBD1 or TRBD2, each matching 5 bases. Germline V CDR1 and CDR2: MNHEY, SVGEGT. The CDR3 covers 14 residues. Trimming cost V 6 bases and J 4 bases, with 16 bases left between them. The CDR3 sequence is CASSSGTGLYEQYF. In DNA form, the CDR3 reads TGTGCCAGCAGCTCCGGGACGGGGTTATACGAGCAGTACTTC.

This clonotype occurred many times. This chain connects TRBV7-2 to TRBJ1-1; 9 positions match TRBD1. The CDR3 covers 17 residues. CDR1 is SGHTA, CDR2 FQGNSA, per germline. V was clipped by 5 bases and J by 0 bases; unmatched bases: 10. The CDR3 DNA follows: TGTGCCAGCAGCCCAGGGGACAGGGTAGGCTTGAACACTGAAGCTTTCTTT. Translation: CASSPGDRVGLNTEAFF.

This clonotype has at least ten counts. The chain couples TRBV29-1 to TRBJ2-5, with unresolved D. The CDR3 contains 12 residues. Trimming left V 3 bases short and J 2 bases short, with 7 bases between. Germline V gene sequence: CDR1 SQVTM, CDR2 ANQGSEA. The CDR3 sequence: CSVEGSQETQYF. The CDR3 DNA sequence: TGCAGCGTTGAGGGCAGTCAAGAGACCCAGTACTTC.

The table lists this clonotype with many counts. The chain links TRBV20-1 to TRBJ2-3; no clear D. From germline, CDR1 is DFQATT and CDR2 SNEGSKA (reference sequence). This CDR3 has 15 residues. V lost 0 bases and J lost 2, with 12 bases in between. CDR3 in DNA: TGCAGTGCTAGAGAGAGGTTTGCGGCCACAGATACGCAGTATTTT. Amino acids: CSARERFAATDTQYF.